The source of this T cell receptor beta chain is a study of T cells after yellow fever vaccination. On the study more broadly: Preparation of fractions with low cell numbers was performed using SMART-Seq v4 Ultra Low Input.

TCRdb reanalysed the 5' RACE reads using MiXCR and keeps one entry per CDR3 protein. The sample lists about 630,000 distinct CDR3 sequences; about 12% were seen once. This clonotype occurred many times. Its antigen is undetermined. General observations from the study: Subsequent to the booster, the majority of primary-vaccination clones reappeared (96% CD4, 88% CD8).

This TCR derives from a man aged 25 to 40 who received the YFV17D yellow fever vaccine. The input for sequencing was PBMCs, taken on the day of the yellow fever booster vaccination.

The CDR3 spells CSASLAGTDTQYF. CDR3 sequence (DNA): TGCAGTGCTAGTCTAGCGGGAACTGATACGCAGTATTTT. The chain employs TRBV20-1 and TRBJ2-3; 9 nucleotides agree with TRBD2. The V and J ends lost 3 bases and 6 bases, in that order; junction bases with no gene match: 4. This CDR3 region has 13 residues. Germline V gene data show CDR1 as DFQATT and CDR2 as SNEGSKA (reference sequence).